This TCR beta chain was sequenced during a study of T cells in Graves' hyperthyroidism and ophthalmopathy. Across the study: Pretreatment peripheral blood was obtained at initial diagnosis. Study-wide points: Ophthalmopathy, as predicted by the model, came a median approximately 5.9 months after the prediction.

Patients were excluded for uncontrolled infection, other autoimmune disease, pregnancy or lactation. PBMCs were derived from roughly 10 ml fresh peripheral blood. The sample holds a few counts of this clonotype. The antigen remains undetermined. Amplified TCR beta CDR3 regions came from RNA transcripts. In the first-round RT-PCR of the TCR CDR3, the HTBI primer set was used. TCRdb independently ran MiXCR on the multiplex PCR reads; one entry per CDR3 protein. The table lists over 500,000 distinct CDR3 sequences, roughly a sixth of them singletons. V gave up 7 bases and J gave up 5 bases, with 14 bases separating them. CDR3 length equals 14 residues. In germline, CDR1 is MNHNS, CDR2 SASEGT.

The chain is built from TRBV6-1 and TRBJ2-2; D not resolved. Sequenced: blood. This clonotype was sampled from a woman between 18 and 29 years old with Graves' ophthalmopathy. The chain's CDR3 is CASTLTLETGELFF. CDR3 in DNA: TGTGCCAGCACCCTGACACTGGAAACCGGGGAGCTGTTTTTT.